These 26 T cell receptor beta chains came from one sample sequenced in a study of blood T cell repertoires in COVID-19. Here immunoSEQ multiplex PCR was the method, and the copy in TCRdb shows in-frame clones only, minus some. This sample carries 55,000 to 70,000 clones, about nine tenths of them seen once, and the ten largest clones take about 2.1%. Sequencing was done on a sample of peripheral blood. These receptors all come from a man aged 60 to 75 with acute or convalescent COVID-19.

V and J are TRBV30 and TRBJ1-4; 8 positions agree with TRBD1. The CDR3 contains 12 residues. J gave up 8 bases and V 4 bases, and 3 bases lay outside the gene matches. Germline CDR1 is GTSNPN and CDR2 is SVGIG (reference sequence). CDR3 DNA: TGTGCCTGGAAGACAGGGGACGAAAAACTGTTTTTT. It specifies CAWKTGDEKLFF.

This chain uses TRBV19 with TRBJ1-1; D unclear. The CDR3 has 13 amino acids. Per germline, CDR1 LNHDA and CDR2 SQIVND (reference sequence). Trimming pared 6 bases from V and 1 base from J, leaving 9 bases between. The CDR3 spells CASSARGNTEAFF. CDR3 coding DNA: TGTGCCAGTAGCGCCCGGGGGAACACTGAAGCTTTCTTT.

This chain connects TRBV9 to TRBJ1-6, with D maybe TRBD1 (6 bases). Germline-derived CDR1 and CDR2 are SGDLS and YYNGEE. Trimming removed 0 bases at V and 8 bases at J, with 9 bases between. The CDR3 has 14 amino acids. The CDR3 DNA sequence: TGTGCCAGCAGCGTAGAAAACAGGGATTCACCCCTCCACTTT. Translating it yields CASSVENRDSPLHF.

The chain employs TRBV7-2 and TRBJ2-2; TRBD2 matches 13 bases. The CDR3 length is 15 residues. Germline V lookup: CDR1 SGHTA, CDR2 FQGNSA. The ends lost 5 bases at V and 9 bases at J; junction bases unmatched: 6. The CDR3 protein is CASSPGLAGDRELFF. The CDR3 DNA follows: TGTGCCAGCAGCCCCGGACTAGCGGGAGACAGGGAGCTGTTTTTT. The whole variable domain, filled in from reference TRBV7-2 and TRBJ2-2, reads GAGVSQSPSNKVTEKGKDVELRCDPISGHTALYWYRQSLGQGLEFLIYFQGNSAPDKSGLPSDRFSAERTGGSVSTLTIQRTQQEDSAVYLCASSPGLAGDRELFFGEGSRLTVL.

This clone counts as large. The chain is built from TRBV5-5 and TRBJ1-5; 9 bases agree with TRBD1. Germline CDR1 SGHKS, CDR2 YYEKEE (reference sequence). Trimming took 0 bases from V and 4 from J; bases not matched to a gene: 14. The CDR3 runs 19 residues. The CDR3 region has the DNA TGTGCCAGCAGCTTGGTACCGATGGGGGGACAGGGCAGTAATCAGCCCCAGCATTTT. It specifies CASSLVPMGGQGSNQPQHF. Drawing the rest from reference TRBV5-5 and TRBJ1-5, the complete variable domain is DAGVTQSPTHLIKTRGQQVTLRCSPISGHKSVSWYQQVLGQGPQFIFQYYEKEERGRGNFPDRFSARQFPNYSSELNVNALLLGDSALYLCASSLVPMGGQGSNQPQHFGDGTRLSIL.

This chain uses TRBV7-2 with TRBJ2-6; D unclear. V was cut by 1 base and J by 2 bases, with 6 bases left in between. The germline gives CDR1 SGHTA, CDR2 FQGNSA. This CDR3 comprises 15 residues. CDR3 nucleotides: TGTGCCAGCAGCTTAGTCCTAACTGGGGCCAACGTCCTGACTTTC. Translating gives CASSLVLTGANVLTF.

V and J are TRBV2 and TRBJ2-1; TRBD2 matches 10 bases. From germline, CDR1 is SNHLY and CDR2 FYNNEI. V gave up 10 bases and J gave up 8 bases; unmatched junction bases: 11. The length of the CDR3 is 14 residues. In DNA form, the CDR3 reads TGTGCCACCTCAGCGGGAGGGCCGGTTGATGAGCAGTTCTTC. It encodes CATSAGGPVDEQFF.

Only a few counts were recorded for this clone. This chain connects TRBV7-2 to TRBJ1-5; possible D gene TRBD1, 6 bases. Trimming left V 3 bases short and J 5 bases short, with 14 bases between. Germline assignment: CDR1 SGHTA and CDR2 FQGNSA. The CDR3 loop spans 15 amino acids. The CDR3 region is CASSLRRGLHQPQHF. The CDR3 DNA follows: TGTGCCAGCAGCTTGAGGCGGGGGCTGCATCAGCCCCAGCATTTT.

This chain links TRBV6-4 with TRBJ2-1; D unclear. V was cut by 4 bases and J by 2 bases, with 9 bases left in between. The CDR3 extends over 14 amino acids. The V gene's germline CDR1 is MRHNA and CDR2 SNTAGT. Here the CDR3 DNA reads TGTGCCAGCAGTGTTTCCAGCGCCTACAATGAGCAGTTCTTC. Encoded protein: CASSVSSAYNEQFF.

The rearrangement links TRBV29-1 to TRBJ1-2; weak D call: TRBD1 (6 bases). V lost 5 bases and J lost 2, with 15 bases in between. CDR1 and CDR2 (germline): SQVTM, ANQGSEA. The CDR3 has 14 amino acids. CDR3: CSVLVDSLNYGYTF. The DNA for the CDR3 is TGCAGCGTTTTGGTGGACAGCTTGAACTATGGCTACACCTTC.

The chain links TRBV19 to TRBJ2-1; unclear D gene. Trimming shortened V by 4 bases and J by 8 bases, and 15 bases separated the two germline ends. The germline V gene has CDR1 LNHDA and CDR2 SQIVND (reference sequence). The CDR3 totals 14 residues. This CDR3 is CASSRRLNPDEQFF. For the CDR3, the DNA is TGTGCCAGTAGTAGGCGGCTAAACCCGGATGAGCAGTTCTTC.

This chain connects TRBV7-2 to TRBJ2-5; 10 bases align to TRBD1. This CDR3 spans 15 amino acids. Unmatched junction bases numbered 5, after V lost 3 bases and J lost 4 bases. Germline assignment: CDR1 SGHTA and CDR2 FQGNSA. CDR3: CASSFDRGRRETQYF. CDR3 DNA sequence: TGTGCCAGCAGCTTTGACAGGGGGCGCAGAGAGACCCAGTACTTC.

V gene TRBV27 combines with J gene TRBJ2-1, with 9 bases that match TRBD2. The CDR3 consists of 16 residues. Trimming removed 5 bases from V and 4 bases from J; junction bases left unmatched: 9. From germline, CDR1 is MNHEY and CDR2 SMNVEV (reference sequence). The CDR3 sequence: CASSLNSGSPYNEQFF. CDR3 coding DNA: TGTGCCAGCAGTCTCAATAGCGGGAGCCCGTACAATGAGCAGTTCTTC.

The rearrangement links TRBV19 to TRBJ1-1; 7 bases fit TRBD1. V dropped 5 bases and J dropped 0; count of bases not matched to a gene: 9. CDR1 and CDR2 (germline): LNHDA, SQIVND (reference sequence). The CDR3 has 16 residues. The CDR3 DNA reads TGTGCCAGTAGTCCCCGGACAGGCCCCATGAACACTGAAGCTTTCTTT. Translation: CASSPRTGPMNTEAFF.

The V call is TRBV24-1, the J call TRBJ1-5; a weak D match, TRBD1 (5 bases). Germline V gene data show CDR1 as KGHDR and CDR2 as SFDVKD. There are 16 residues in the CDR3. Trimming pared 3 bases from V and 5 bases from J, leaving 16 bases between. The CDR3 coding sequence is TGTGCCACCAGTGATCGGGGGACCGGGTTTGATCAGCCCCAGCATTTT. It codes for CATSDRGTGFDQPQHF.

The J gene is TRBJ1-5, the V gene TRBV10-2, with 12 nucleotides matching TRBD1. The germline V gene encodes CDR1 WSHSY and CDR2 SAAADI. The CDR3 extends over 15 amino acids. J lost 7 bases, V lost 6 bases, and 7 bases had no gene match. CDR3 nucleotides: TGCGCCAGCAGGCCGGGGACAGGGGGCATGCAGCCCCAGCATTTT. Translated: CASRPGTGGMQPQHF.

The rearrangement joins TRBV28 to TRBJ1-3; no reliable D call. CDR3 size: 13 residues. The V gene's germline CDR1 is MDHEN and CDR2 SYDVKM. V lost 6 bases and J lost 0, with 6 bases in between. The CDR3 nucleotides are TGTGCCAGCAGACTAGGCTCTGGAAACACCATATATTTT. This translates into CASRLGSGNTIYF.

The rearrangement uses TRBV19 and TRBJ2-7; D call uncertain. Germline CDR1 is LNHDA and CDR2 is SQIVND (reference sequence). This CDR3 is 14 amino acids long. The V end was cut by 4 bases, the J end by 7 bases, with 17 bases between. CDR3 sequence reads: CASSTGELVSEQYF. CDR3 coding DNA: TGTGCCAGTAGTACCGGAGAACTTGTCTCAGAGCAGTACTTC.

This rearrangement joins TRBV2 to TRBJ1-2, with D possibly TRBD1 on 6 matching bases. V lost 2 bases, J lost 2 bases, and 9 bases lay in between. Germline CDR1 SNHLY, CDR2 FYNNEI. The CDR3 is made up of 14 amino acids. CDR3 in amino acids: CASSELGHNYGYTF. The DNA of the CDR3 is TGTGCCAGCAGTGAACTGGGACACAACTATGGCTACACCTTC.

V gene TRBV28 combines with J gene TRBJ1-1; D gene unclear. This CDR3 region has 14 residues. Trimming left V 4 bases short and J 4 bases short, with 13 bases between. From germline, CDR1 is MDHEN and CDR2 SYDVKM. The chain's CDR3 is CASSSSQPGTEAFF. The CDR3, as DNA: TGTGCCAGCAGTTCATCTCAACCGGGCACTGAAGCTTTCTTT.

This chain uses TRBV5-1 with TRBJ2-5, with D maybe TRBD1 (5 bases). The CDR3 is 14 amino acids. V lost 0 bases, J lost 4 bases, and 10 bases lay in between. From germline, CDR1 is SGHRS and CDR2 YFSETQ. In nucleotides, the CDR3 is TGCGCCAGCAGCTTGGTCCAGGGAAGAGAGACCCAGTACTTC. Translation: CASSLVQGRETQYF.

The chain has TRBV2 and TRBJ2-1; weak D call: TRBD1 (6 bases). The CDR3 extends over 15 amino acids. Germline loops: CDR1 SNHLY, CDR2 FYNNEI. Trimming left V 2 bases short and J 5 bases short, with 13 bases between. The CDR3 protein is CASSEIRGANNEQFF. The CDR3, as DNA: TGTGCCAGCAGTGAAATCAGGGGAGCTAACAATGAGCAGTTCTTC.

The chain has TRBV30 and TRBJ2-7, with 8 bases matching TRBD1. Germline V gene lookup returns CDR1 GTSNPN and CDR2 SVGIG (reference sequence). After removal of 8 bases from V and 7 bases from J, the junction contained 7 bases not matched to a gene. There are 11 residues in the CDR3. CDR3 sequence reads: CALGTGGEQYF. In nucleotides, the CDR3 is TGTGCCCTTGGGACAGGAGGTGAGCAGTACTTC. Full variable domain (rest looked up from reference TRBV30 and TRBJ2-7): SQTIHQWPATLVQPVGSPLSLECTVEGTSNPNLYWYRQAAGRGLQLLFYSVGIGQISSEVPQNLSASRPQDRQFILSSKKLLLSDSGFYLCALGTGGEQYFGPGTRLTVT.

The chain joins TRBV28 to TRBJ1-1, with D uncertain. Trimming took 4 bases from V and 10 from J, leaving 13 bases between them. The CDR3 is 12 residues long. Germline assignment: CDR1 MDHEN and CDR2 SYDVKM. In nucleotides, the CDR3 is TGTGCCAGCAGTTCCCGTTGGAGGGCAGCTTTCTTT. The encoded protein is CASSSRWRAAFF.

The V gene is TRBV6-5, the J gene TRBJ1-5; TRBD1 might be the D (5 bases). Deletions cut 5 bases from V and 7 bases from J, with 9 bases between. The CDR3 length is 12 residues. CDR1 is MNHEY, CDR2 SVGAGI, per germline. The CDR3 sequence: CASSQGLQPQHF. Here the CDR3 DNA reads TGTGCCAGCAGTCAGGGATTACAGCCCCAGCATTTT.

This clone was counted between two and nine times. The rearrangement links TRBV7-2 to TRBJ1-3; D uncertain. CDR3 size: 16 residues. Deletions cut 4 bases from V and 6 bases from J, with 19 bases between. Per the germline V gene, CDR1 is SGHTA and CDR2 is FQGNSA. The CDR3 loop reads CASSSLPRLYQNTIYF. CDR3 bases: TGTGCCAGCAGCTCCCTCCCTCGACTGTATCAAAACACCATATATTTT.